A single sample is the source of the 19 T cell receptor beta chains below, sequenced in a study of T cells in Graves' hyperthyroidism and ophthalmopathy. Researchers took RNA transcripts and amplified the TCR beta CDR3 regions from them. The TCR CDR3 was amplified in a first-round RT-PCR using the HTBI primer set. A single record per CDR3 protein comes from TCRdb applying MiXCR to the multiplex PCR reads. The repertoire consists of 600,000 to 850,000 distinct CDR3 sequences, with around 19% occurring once and the leading ten covering over 15%. The specimen sequenced was blood. The receptors were sampled from a woman aged 50 to 60 with Graves' hyperthyroidism that later progressed to Graves' ophthalmopathy.

This chain's CDR3 is CSARAQTRSYEQYF. DNA for the CDR3: TGCAGTGCTAGAGCGCAGACCCGCTCCTACGAGCAGTACTTC. The rearrangement joins TRBV20-1 to TRBJ2-7; D is uncertain. CDR1 and CDR2 (germline): DFQATT, SNEGSKA (reference sequence). The CDR3 has 14 amino acids. Deletions cut 1 base from V and 0 bases from J, with 10 bases between.

This clonotype was counted a few times. V and J are TRBV7-3 and TRBJ1-5; weak D call: TRBD1 (5 bases). Trimming pared 3 bases from V and 2 bases from J, leaving 14 bases between. Germline V gene data show CDR1 as SGHTA and CDR2 as FQGTGA. The CDR3 runs 16 residues. Here the CDR3 DNA reads TGTGCCAGCAGCTTGTTAAGGGGCCTGGGCAATCAGCCCCAGCATTTT. It codes for CASSLLRGLGNQPQHF.

The chain carries TRBV12-3 or TRBV12-4 and TRBJ2-7; 7 bases are shared with TRBD2. V was clipped by 2 bases and J by 3 bases; unmatched bases: 7. CDR3 size: 15 residues. The CDR3 protein is CASSLWLAVGYEQYF. The CDR3 nucleotides are TGTGCCAGCAGTTTATGGCTAGCGGTGGGCTACGAGCAGTACTTC.

This clonotype occurred many times. This chain uses TRBV12-5 with TRBJ2-7, with 8 bases fitting TRBD1. The V and J ends lost 5 bases and 1 base, in that order; junction bases with no gene match: 7. Germline lookup yields CDR1 LGHNT and CDR2 FRNRAP. This CDR3 contains 15 residues. This chain's CDR3 is CASGPGTGLSYEQYF. The CDR3, as DNA: TGTGCTAGTGGTCCTGGGACAGGTTTATCCTACGAGCAGTACTTC.

The genes are TRBV10-1 and TRBJ2-1; 12 positions match TRBD2. J gave up 6 bases and V 8 bases, and 2 bases lay outside the gene matches. This CDR3 is built from 13 residues. The V gene's germline CDR1 is WNHNN and CDR2 SYGVQD (reference sequence). The CDR3 DNA follows: TGCGCCAGCCAACTAGCGGGGGGCAATGAGCAGTTCTTC. Translating gives CASQLAGGNEQFF.

This clonotype was observed at least ten times. J is TRBJ1-1 and V is TRBV30, with 7 bases aligning to TRBD1. Germline-derived CDR1 and CDR2 are GTSNPN and SVGIG (reference sequence). V was clipped by 5 bases and J by 7 bases; unmatched bases: 7. The CDR3 has 12 residues. The CDR3 spells CAWAQQGLEAFF. In nucleotides, the CDR3 is TGTGCCTGGGCCCAACAGGGGCTTGAAGCTTTCTTT.

This clonotype was recorded many times. The chain links TRBV6-1 to TRBJ1-1; no clear D gene. This CDR3 has 15 amino acids. The V gene lost 6 bases and the J gene lost 1 base, with 15 bases spanning the gap. The germline CDR1 and CDR2 sequences are MNHNS and SASEGT. The CDR3 DNA reads TGTGCCAGCAGCGCGGACCCCGATTCGAACACTGAAGCTTTCTTT. Its protein is CASSADPDSNTEAFF.

This clonotype was observed many times. The chain is built from TRBV3-1 and TRBJ2-3; 14 nucleotides align to TRBD2. CDR3 length: 17 amino acids. The J segment lost 4 bases and the V segment lost 4 bases, leaving 7 bases of the junction unmatched. Germline CDR1 and CDR2: LGHDT and YNNKEL (reference sequence). The CDR3 nucleotides read TGTGCCAGCAGCCCGCGACTAGCGGGGGGGCGTGCAGATACGCAGTATTTT. Protein sequence: CASSPRLAGGRADTQYF.

This chain uses TRBV20-1 with TRBJ2-3, with D perhaps TRBD2 (6 bases). Trimming removed 6 bases from V and 2 bases from J, with 18 bases in between. Germline CDR1 is DFQATT and CDR2 is SNEGSKA (reference sequence). The CDR3 extends over 15 amino acids. Here the CDR3 reads CSASPGGFNTDTQYF. CDR3 DNA sequence: TGCAGTGCCAGCCCAGGAGGGTTTAACACAGATACGCAGTATTTT.

This clonotype came up many times. V usage is TRBV5-1 and J usage is TRBJ1-1; no definite D call. Trimming cost V 8 bases and J 6 bases, with 17 bases left between them. CDR3 size: 13 residues. CDR1 and CDR2 (germline): SGHRS, YFSETQ. The CDR3 DNA reads as TGCGCCAGTGCGGACCTCGCGGGCGCTGAAGCTTTCTTT. Translating gives CASADLAGAEAFF.

This clonotype showed up many times. The rearrangement joins TRBV12-5 to TRBJ2-3; D uncertain. The CDR3 has 15 residues. Germline CDR1 LGHNT, CDR2 FRNRAP. V gave up 3 bases and J gave up 2 bases, with 12 bases separating them. The CDR3 DNA sequence: TGTGCTAGTGGTTTCCCGTTTGGGCACACAGATACGCAGTATTTT. Its protein is CASGFPFGHTDTQYF.

This clonotype was observed a handful of times. The rearrangement links TRBV27 to TRBJ2-1; TRBD1 agrees at 8 bases. J gave up 0 bases and V 3 bases, and 7 bases lay outside the gene matches. Germline V gene data show CDR1 as MNHEY and CDR2 as SMNVEV (reference sequence). This CDR3 is built from 17 residues. CDR3 sequence (DNA): TGTGCCAGCAGTTTGCCCCGACAGGGGATCTCCTACAATGAGCAGTTCTTC. This sequence encodes CASSLPRQGISYNEQFF.

This clonotype has ten or more counts. The rearrangement links TRBV27 to TRBJ1-5, with a possible D match to TRBD1 (5 bases). Germline V gene sequence: CDR1 MNHEY, CDR2 SMNVEV (reference sequence). Trimming pared 2 bases from V and 4 bases from J, leaving 9 bases between. This CDR3 is built from 14 residues. CDR3 sequence reads: CASSLRGINQPQHF. In nucleotides, the CDR3 is TGTGCCAGCAGTTTACGGGGGATTAATCAGCCCCAGCATTTT.

Written as DNA, the CDR3 is TGTGCCAGCAGTTCCGGGACAGGGGCTCACCTAGGCAATCAGCCCCAGCATTTT. Protein product: CASSSGTGAHLGNQPQHF. The chain combines TRBV6-1 with TRBJ1-5; 10 bases fit TRBD1. The germline CDR1 and CDR2 sequences are MNHNS and SASEGT. The CDR3 has 18 residues. J gave up 2 bases and V 5 bases, and 12 bases lay outside the gene matches.

The chain links TRBV27 to TRBJ2-1; D is unclear. Germline values: CDR1 MNHEY, CDR2 SMNVEV (reference sequence). Deletions cut 6 bases from V and 0 bases from J, with 9 bases between. This CDR3 is built from 14 residues. CDR3 amino acids: CASRPGSSYNEQFF. In nucleotides, the CDR3 is TGTGCCAGCAGGCCAGGTTCCTCCTACAATGAGCAGTTCTTC.

The genes are TRBV6-5 and TRBJ2-5; maybe TRBD2 (5 bases). CDR1 is MNHEY and CDR2 is SVGAGI in the germline V gene. V lost 2 bases, J lost 5 bases, and 18 bases lay in between. The CDR3 length is 16 residues. The CDR3 sequence is CASSYRSQAGGETQYF. Written as DNA, the CDR3 is TGTGCCAGCAGTTACAGGAGTCAGGCGGGCGGTGAGACCCAGTACTTC.

The sample holds one count of this clonotype. V gene TRBV3-1 combines with J gene TRBJ1-4; 7 bases are shared with TRBD1. The CDR3 runs 18 residues. The V gene end was trimmed by 1 base and the J gene end by 8 bases; junction bases not matched to a gene: 16. Germline loops: CDR1 LGHDT, CDR2 YNNKEL (reference sequence). CDR3 nucleotide sequence: TGTGCCAGCAGCCAAGTTTGGGAAGACAGGGTTTTATCGGAAAAACTGTTTTTT. As protein: CASSQVWEDRVLSEKLFF.

This clonotype has a count of ten or more. DNA for the CDR3: TGTGCCAGCAGAGACAAGACAGGGACCCGACAGGGACGCAATCAGCCCCAGCATTTT. Amino acids: CASRDKTGTRQGRNQPQHF. The chain links TRBV2 to TRBJ1-5, with 7 bases matching TRBD1. This CDR3 is 19 amino acids long. V was pared by 6 bases and J by 2 bases, with 19 bases of the junction left unmatched. CDR1 is SNHLY, CDR2 FYNNEI, per germline.

This clonotype was counted only a few times. The chain is built from TRBV9 and TRBJ1-1; possibly TRBD1 for D (5 bases). Germline assignment: CDR1 SGDLS and CDR2 YYNGEE. This CDR3 is built from 13 residues. The V and J ends lost 0 bases and 6 bases respectively, with 9 bases between them. CDR3 amino acids: CASSVVQGSEAFF. CDR3 nucleotide sequence: TGTGCCAGCAGCGTAGTGCAGGGTTCTGAAGCTTTCTTT.